This T cell receptor (beta chain) was sequenced in a study of T cell repertoires in cytomegalovirus infection. In the study overall: Selected CMV epitopes included recently identified HLA-C-restricted ones as well as well-studied HLA-B-restricted ones. Study observations and caveats: The cumulative frequency of public TCR beta families identified carriers of CMV plus the relevant HLA.

MiXCR, applied by TCRdb to the reads, yields one record per CDR3 protein. The table has approximately 500,000 distinct CDR3 sequences, around 35% seen once. As regards this clonotype: Its antigen is undetermined.

The CDR3 sequence is 15 residues long. The V end was cut by 7 bases, the J end by 2 bases, with 18 bases between. The sequenced sample was cultured PBMCs, obtained from culture after CMV antigen stimulation. This TCR came from a human donor in good health (CMV status not recorded). Some clones in this sample may be carry-over from other donors' samples. The genes are TRBV12-3 or TRBV12-4 and TRBJ2-7; D could derive from TRBD1 or TRBD2 (5 bases each). The CDR3 region is CASTGAPGPPYEQYF. The CDR3 DNA reads as TGTGCCAGCACCGGGGCACCGGGACCCCCCTACGAGCAGTACTTC.